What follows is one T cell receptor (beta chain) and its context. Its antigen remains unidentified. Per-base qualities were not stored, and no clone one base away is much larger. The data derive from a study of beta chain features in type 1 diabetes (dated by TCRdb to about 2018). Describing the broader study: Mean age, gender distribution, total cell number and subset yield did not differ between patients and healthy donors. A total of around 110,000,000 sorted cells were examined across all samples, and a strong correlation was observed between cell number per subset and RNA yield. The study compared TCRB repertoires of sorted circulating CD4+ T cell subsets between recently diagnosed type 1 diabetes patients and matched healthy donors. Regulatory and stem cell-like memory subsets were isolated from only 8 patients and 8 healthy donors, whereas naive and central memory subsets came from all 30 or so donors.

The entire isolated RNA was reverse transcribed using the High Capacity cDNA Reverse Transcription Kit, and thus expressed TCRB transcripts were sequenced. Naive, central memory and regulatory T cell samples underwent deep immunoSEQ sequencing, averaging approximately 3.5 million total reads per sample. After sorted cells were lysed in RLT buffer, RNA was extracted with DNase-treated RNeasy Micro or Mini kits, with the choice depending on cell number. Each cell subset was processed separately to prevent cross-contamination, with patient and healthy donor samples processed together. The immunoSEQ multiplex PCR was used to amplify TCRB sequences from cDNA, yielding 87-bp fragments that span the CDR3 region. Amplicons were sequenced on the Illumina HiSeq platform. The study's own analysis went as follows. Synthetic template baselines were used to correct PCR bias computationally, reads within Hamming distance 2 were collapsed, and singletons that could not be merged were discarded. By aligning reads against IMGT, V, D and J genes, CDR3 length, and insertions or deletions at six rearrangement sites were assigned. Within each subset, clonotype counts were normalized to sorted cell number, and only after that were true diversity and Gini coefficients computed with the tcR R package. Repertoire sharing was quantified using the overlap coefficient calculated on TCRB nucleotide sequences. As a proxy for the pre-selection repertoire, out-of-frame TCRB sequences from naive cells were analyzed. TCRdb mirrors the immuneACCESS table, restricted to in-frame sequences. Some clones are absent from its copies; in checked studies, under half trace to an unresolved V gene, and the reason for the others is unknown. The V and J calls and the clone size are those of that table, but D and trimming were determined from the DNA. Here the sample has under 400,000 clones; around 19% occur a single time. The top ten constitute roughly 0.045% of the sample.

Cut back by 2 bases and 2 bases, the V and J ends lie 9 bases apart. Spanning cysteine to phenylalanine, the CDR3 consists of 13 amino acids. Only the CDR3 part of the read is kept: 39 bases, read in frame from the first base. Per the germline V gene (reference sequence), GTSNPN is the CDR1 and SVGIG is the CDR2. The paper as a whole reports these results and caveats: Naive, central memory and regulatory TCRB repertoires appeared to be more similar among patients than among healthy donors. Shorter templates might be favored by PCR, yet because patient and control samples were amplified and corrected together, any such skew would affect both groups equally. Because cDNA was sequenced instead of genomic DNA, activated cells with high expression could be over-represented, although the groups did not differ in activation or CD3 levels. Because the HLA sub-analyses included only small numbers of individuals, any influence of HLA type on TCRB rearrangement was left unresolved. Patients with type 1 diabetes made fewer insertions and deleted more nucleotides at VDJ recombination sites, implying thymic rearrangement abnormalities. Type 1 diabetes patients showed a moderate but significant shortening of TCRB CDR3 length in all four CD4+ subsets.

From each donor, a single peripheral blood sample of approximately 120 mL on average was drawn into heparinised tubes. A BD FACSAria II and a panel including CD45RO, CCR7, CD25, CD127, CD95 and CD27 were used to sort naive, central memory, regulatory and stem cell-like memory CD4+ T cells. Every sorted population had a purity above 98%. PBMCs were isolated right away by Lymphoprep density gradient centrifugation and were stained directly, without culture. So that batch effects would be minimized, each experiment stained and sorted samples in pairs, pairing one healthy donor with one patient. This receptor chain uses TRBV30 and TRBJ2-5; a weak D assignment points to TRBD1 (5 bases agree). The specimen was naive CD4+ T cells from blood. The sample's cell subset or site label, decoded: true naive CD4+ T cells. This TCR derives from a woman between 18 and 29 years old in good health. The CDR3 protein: CAWSSTGQETQYF. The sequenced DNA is TGTGCCTGGAGTTCTACAGGTCAAGAGACCCAGTACTTC.